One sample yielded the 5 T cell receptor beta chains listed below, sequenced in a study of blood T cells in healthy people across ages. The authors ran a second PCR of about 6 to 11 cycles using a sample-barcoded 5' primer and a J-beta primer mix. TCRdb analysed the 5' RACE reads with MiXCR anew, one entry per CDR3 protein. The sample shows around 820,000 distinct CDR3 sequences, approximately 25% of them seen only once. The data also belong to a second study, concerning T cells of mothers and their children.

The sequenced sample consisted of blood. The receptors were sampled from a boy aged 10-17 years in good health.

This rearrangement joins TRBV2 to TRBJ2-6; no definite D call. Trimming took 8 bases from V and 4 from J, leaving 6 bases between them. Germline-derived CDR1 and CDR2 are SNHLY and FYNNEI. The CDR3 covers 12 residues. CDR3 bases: TGTGCCAGCGAGTACGGGGCCAACGTCCTGACTTTC. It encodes CASEYGANVLTF.

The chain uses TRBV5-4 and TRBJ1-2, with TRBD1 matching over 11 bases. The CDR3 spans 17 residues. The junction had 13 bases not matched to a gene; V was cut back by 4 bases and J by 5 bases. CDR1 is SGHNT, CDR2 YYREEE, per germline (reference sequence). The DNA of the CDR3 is TGTGCCAGCAGCCGGAAAATTCCGGGACAGGGGGGATATGGCTACACCTTC. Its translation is CASSRKIPGQGGYGYTF.

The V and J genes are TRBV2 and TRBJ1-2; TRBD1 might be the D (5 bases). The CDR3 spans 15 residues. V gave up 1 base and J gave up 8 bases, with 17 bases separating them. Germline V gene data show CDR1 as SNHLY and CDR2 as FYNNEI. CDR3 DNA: TGTGCCAGCAGTGAAGAACGGATCCCAGGGAAGGGCTACACCTTC. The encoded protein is CASSEERIPGKGYTF.

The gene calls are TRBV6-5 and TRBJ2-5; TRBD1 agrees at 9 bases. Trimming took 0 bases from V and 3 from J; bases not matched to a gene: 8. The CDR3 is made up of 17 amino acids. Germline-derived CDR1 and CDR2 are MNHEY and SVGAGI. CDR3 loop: CASSYSTGTGREETQYF. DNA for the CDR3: TGTGCCAGCAGTTACTCGACCGGGACAGGGCGTGAAGAGACCCAGTACTTC.

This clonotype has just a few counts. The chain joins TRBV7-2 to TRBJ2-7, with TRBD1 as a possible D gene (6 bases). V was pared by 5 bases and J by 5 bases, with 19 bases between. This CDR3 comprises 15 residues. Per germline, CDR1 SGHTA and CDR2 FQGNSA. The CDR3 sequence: CASSKNRVSDDEQYF. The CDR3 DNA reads TGTGCCAGCAGCAAGAACAGGGTTTCTGACGACGAGCAGTACTTC.